The clone carrying this T cell receptor beta chain was counted many times. The antigen is undetermined. Molecular-barcoded quantitative 5'-RACE produced these TCR beta libraries. TCRdb ran MiXCR on the 5' RACE reads and lists one entry per CDR3 protein. This sample yields 85,000 to 100,000 distinct CDR3 sequences, of which about 8.8% are seen a single time; about 4.6% belongs to the top ten. This record comes from a study of CD8 T cells in ankylosing spondylitis. The study's findings and limits: There were earlier reports of some motif variants in reactive arthritis synovial fluid and blood. Reportedly, significant enrichment of disease-linked clones occurred in matched ankylosing spondylitis synovial fluid.

Input material: blood, either unsorted or a sorted T cell fraction (not recorded which). The sequence was collected from a male donor with ankylosing spondylitis or in good health (not recorded which).

CDR3 sequence: CASSLRGFKETQYF. The CDR3 DNA reads TGTGCCAGCAGCTTACGGGGATTCAAGGAGACCCAGTACTTC. V usage is TRBV7-9 and J usage is TRBJ2-5; D is perhaps TRBD2 (5 bases). The length of the CDR3 is 14 residues. The germline V gene has CDR1 SEHNR and CDR2 FQNEAQ (reference sequence). V gave up 2 bases and J gave up 5 bases, with 12 bases separating them.